This T cell receptor beta chain was retrieved from a study of shared clonotypes between healthy human individuals. Study information: Used for every donor were three CD4 naive, three CD4 memory, two CD8 naive and one CD8 memory plate.

CDR3 size: 15 residues. Germline V gene lookup returns CDR1 SEHNR and CDR2 FQNEAQ (reference sequence). V gave up 5 bases and J gave up 2 bases, with 14 bases separating them. For sorted subsets, approximately 180 ng DNA per replicate equaled about 30,000 T cell genomes. The assay was immunoSEQ multiplex PCR, and TCRdb's table has in-frame clones only and misses some. Of roughly 1,000,000 clones in the sample, around 82% were seen once. Sequencing was done on a sample of memory CD4+ T cells from PBMCs. The sample's subset: CD45RA-negative fraction. This clonotype was sampled from a man aged 18 to 30 in good health. Some clones in this sample may be carry-over from other donors' samples. The rearrangement links TRBV7-9 to TRBJ2-3; a weak D match, TRBD2 (5 bases). DNA of the CDR3: TGTGCCAGCAGCCTCGGCGGGCGCAACACAGATACGCAGTATTTT. This translates into CASSLGGRNTDTQYF.